Included here is one TCR beta chain sequence, with context. The antigen remains undetermined. J was trimmed by 7 bases and V by 0 bases; bases with no gene match: 4. The CDR3 extends over 14 amino acids. In germline, CDR1 is DFQATT, CDR2 SNEGSKA (reference sequence). These data belong to a study of blood T cells in healthy people across ages. Study-wide points: Diversity figures derived from one million T cells were judged to underestimate the true value. Per million T cells, the diversity of TCR beta decreased roughly linearly as age advanced. The percentage of naive T cells correlated strongly with TCR beta diversity.

It was with a sample-barcoded 5' primer and a J-beta primer mix that a second PCR of roughly 7 to 12 cycles was run. TCRdb fed the 5' RACE reads into MiXCR, producing one record per CDR3 protein. The data contain hundreds of thousands of distinct CDR3 sequences, about half of them singletons. The sequence came from a man older than 75 in good health. The rearrangement uses TRBV20-1 and TRBJ2-1; 9 bases are a match to TRBD1. Specimen: blood. CDR3 loop: CSARDRDRGNEQFF. In nucleotides, the CDR3 is TGCAGTGCTAGAGATCGAGACAGGGGGAATGAGCAGTTCTTC.